The 3 T cell receptor beta chains listed next were all sequenced from one sample in a study of Ad26.COV2.S vaccination and SARS-CoV-2 variants. Only in-frame clones appear in the TCRdb table, and some are missing; sequencing was by immunoSEQ multiplex PCR. The data contain about 350,000 clones, approximately 86% of them singletons. Specified treatment: roughly 18 received Ad26.COV2.S at low or high dose, single or two shots; about 5 received placebo; per-sample allocation not given. Samples came from day 63 after the first vaccine or placebo injection. Material: peripheral blood, obtained in a trial of Ad26.COV2.S vaccine versus placebo. These receptors all come from a person between 18 and 65 years old who received the Ad26.COV2.S COVID-19 vaccine or a placebo.

This chain joins TRBV27 and TRBJ2-2; D uncertain. The CDR3 consists of 13 residues. V gave up 4 bases and J gave up 1 base, with 4 bases separating them. Per germline, CDR1 MNHEY and CDR2 SMNVEV (reference sequence). This CDR3 reads CASSSMNTGELFF. In DNA, the CDR3 is TGTGCCAGCAGTTCGATGAACACCGGGGAGCTGTTTTTT.

This clone was recorded only once. The rearrangement joins TRBV28 to TRBJ1-4; TRBD1 agrees at 11 bases. With V trimmed by 4 bases and J by 8 bases, 6 bases remained unmatched. In germline, CDR1 is MDHEN, CDR2 SYDVKM. The CDR3 consists of 15 residues. The CDR3 region has the DNA TGTGCCAGCAGTTCACCGGGACAGGGGGGAGAAAAACTGTTTTTT. This translates into CASSSPGQGGEKLFF.

There are a few counts of this clone. Other nucleotide sequences in the sample specify the same CDR3. This chain connects TRBV19 to TRBJ2-2; unclear D gene. CDR1 and CDR2 from the germline V gene are LNHDA and SQIVND (reference sequence). The CDR3 loop spans 15 amino acids. Deletions cut 4 bases from V and 4 bases from J, with 13 bases between. CDR3 in amino acids: CASSTRPIGTGELFF. CDR3 in DNA: TGTGCCAGTAGTACCCGACCAATAGGCACCGGGGAGCTGTTTTTT.